In this sample, the clone carrying this TCR beta chain turned up many times. This record belongs to a study of metastatic and nonmetastatic thyroid tumors. TCRdb called clones again from the PCR reads with MiXCR. The table has about 5,000 clones, about 29% seen once. The germline V gene has CDR1 SGHDT and CDR2 YYEEEE. The CDR3 runs to 12 residues. The V segment lost 4 bases and the J segment 12 bases; nucleotides outside the gene matches: 9. Not a single patient had been given any form of treatment at any point before undergoing thyroid surgery. Sequenced material: adjacent normal tissue. J is TRBJ1-1 and V is TRBV5-6; 7 nucleotides line up with TRBD1. This clonotype originated in a female donor with papillary thyroid cancer or a benign thyroid nodule (not recorded which). Some clones in this sample may be carry-over from other donors' samples. The CDR3 DNA reads TGTGCCAGCAGCCACGGGACAGCCCTTTCTTTCTTT. This codes for CASSHGTALSFF.